Following are 25 T cell receptor beta chains from one sample sequenced in a study of blood T cell repertoires in COVID-19. Profiled with immunoSEQ multiplex PCR; TCRdb holds only in-frame clones, not every one. The sample has approximately 53,000 clones, about 90% seen once. The specimen sequenced was peripheral blood. The source of these receptors is a human donor in a cohort sampled during active COVID-19.

V is TRBV9 and J is TRBJ2-1; the match to TRBD1 covers 10 bases. After removal of 3 bases from V and 2 bases from J, the junction contained 2 bases not matched to a gene. Germline assignment: CDR1 SGDLS and CDR2 YYNGEE. This CDR3 has 15 amino acids. Here the CDR3 reads CASSAGQGAYNEQFF. CDR3 nucleotides: TGTGCCAGCAGCGCCGGACAGGGGGCCTACAATGAGCAGTTCTTC. Full variable domain (missing parts from reference TRBV9 and TRBJ2-1): DSGVTQTPKHLITATGQRVTLRCSPRSGDLSVYWYQQSLDQGLQFLIQYYNGEERAKGNILERFSAQQFPDLHSELNLSSLELGDSALYFCASSAGQGAYNEQFFGPGTRLTVL.

The chain uses TRBV6-5 and TRBJ1-2, with D possibly being TRBD1 (6 bases). CDR3 size: 14 residues. Germline CDR1 MNHEY, CDR2 SVGAGI. Trimming left V 6 bases short and J 6 bases short, with 17 bases between. The CDR3 region has the DNA TGTGCCAGCAGCAACTTTCAGGGGAGGGATGGCTACACCTTC. This gives the protein CASSNFQGRDGYTF.

The chain employs TRBV7-9 and TRBJ1-4; 7 nucleotides agree with TRBD1. Germline CDR1 is SEHNR and CDR2 is FQNEAQ (reference sequence). The CDR3 spans 15 residues. V trimming: 5 bases; J trimming: 8 bases; junction bases outside the gene matches: 11. In DNA form, the CDR3 reads TGTGCCAGCAGCCCGCAGGGGGACTTTGGGGAAAAACTGTTTTTT. This encodes CASSPQGDFGEKLFF.

The rearrangement uses TRBV28 and TRBJ2-3, with 8 bases fitting TRBD2. The ends lost 6 bases at V and 2 bases at J; junction bases unmatched: 10. CDR1 MDHEN and CDR2 SYDVKM come from the germline V gene. The CDR3 is 16 amino acids. CDR3 nucleotides: TGTGCCAGCAGCCCCGCGTTAGCGGGATTCACAGATACGCAGTATTTT. It is translated as CASSPALAGFTDTQYF.

The genes are TRBV15 and TRBJ1-6; a possible D gene is TRBD1 (5 bases). V dropped 9 bases and J dropped 4 bases, with 10 bases sitting between them. CDR3 length: 13 amino acids. Germline values: CDR1 LNHNV, CDR2 YYDKDF (reference sequence). CDR3 amino acids: CATSGGYNSPLHF. The DNA of the CDR3 is TGTGCCACTTCCGGGGGGTATAATTCACCCCTCCACTTT.

V gene TRBV3-1 (or the pseudogene TRBV3-2) combines with J gene TRBJ1-1, with 10 positions matching TRBD1. Germline loops: CDR1 LGHDT, CDR2 YNNKEL (reference sequence). The CDR3 consists of 13 residues. J lost 6 bases, V lost 3 bases, and 1 base had no gene match. CDR3 sequence reads: CASSQTGGPEAFF. The CDR3 DNA follows: TGTGCCAGCAGCCAGACAGGGGGCCCTGAAGCTTTCTTT.

The chain recombines TRBV6-2 or TRBV6-3 with TRBJ1-1; D is perhaps TRBD1 (6 bases). The V end was cut by 0 bases, the J end by 4 bases, with 12 bases between. Looked up from germline, CDR1 is MNHEY and CDR2 is SVGEGT. CDR3 length equals 15 residues. CDR3 residues: CASSYSTTGSTEAFF. CDR3 bases: TGTGCCAGCAGTTACTCGACGACAGGTAGCACTGAAGCTTTCTTT.

This clone has a handful of counts. V is TRBV6-2 or TRBV6-3 and J is TRBJ1-5, with TRBD1 identical over 8 bases. CDR1 MNHEY and CDR2 SVGEGT come from the germline V gene. V lost 6 bases, J lost 7 bases, and 11 bases stayed unmatched. The CDR3 contains 15 residues. CDR3 DNA: TGTGCCAGCAGCCCAGACAGGGGATCAGGGCAGCCCCAGCATTTT. This translates into CASSPDRGSGQPQHF.

The chain is built from TRBV5-1 and TRBJ2-1; possible D gene TRBD2, 5 bases. V lost 3 bases and J lost 10, with 11 bases in between. CDR1 and CDR2 (germline): SGHRS, YFSETQ. This CDR3 is built from 12 residues. CDR3 loop: CASSWGENEQFF. The CDR3 bases are TGCGCCAGCAGCTGGGGAGAAAACGAGCAGTTCTTC.

This clone appeared once. The rearrangement joins TRBV7-2 to TRBJ1-4, with 8 bases identical to TRBD1. J lost 11 bases, V lost 5 bases, and 4 bases had no gene match. CDR3 size: 12 residues. CDR1 is SGHTA and CDR2 is FQGNSA in the germline V gene. In nucleotides, the CDR3 is TGTGCCAGCAGCCCAACAGGGGGGAAACTGTTTTTT. Protein product: CASSPTGGKLFF.

The chain has TRBV5-1 and TRBJ1-2; 7 bases are a match to TRBD1. V trimming: 8 bases; J trimming: 3 bases; junction bases outside the gene matches: 7. This CDR3 region has 13 residues. Germline CDR1 reads SGHRS; CDR2 reads YFSETQ. For the CDR3, the DNA is TGCGCCAGTTCGGATACAGGGGACTATGGCTACACCTTC. Its translation: CASSDTGDYGYTF. The variable domain in full, with the rest retrieved from reference TRBV5-1 and TRBJ1-2, is KAGVTQTPRYLIKTRGQQVTLSCSPISGHRSVSWYQQTPGQGLQFLFEYFSETQRNKGNFPGRFSGRQFSNSRSEMNVSTLELGDSALYLCASSDTGDYGYTFGSGTRLTVV.

Only a few counts were recorded for this clone. The rearrangement joins TRBV2 to TRBJ1-1; D unresolved. The V and J ends lost 4 bases and 6 bases respectively, with 15 bases between them. The CDR3 is 14 residues long. The germline V gene has CDR1 SNHLY and CDR2 FYNNEI. As DNA, the CDR3 is TGTGCCAGCAGTGCCCGGGAGGGAGGCGCTGAAGCTTTCTTT. This gives the protein CASSAREGGAEAFF.

This clone has only a few counts. The rearrangement joins TRBV10-1 to TRBJ2-7; 12 positions match TRBD2. The CDR3 runs 20 residues. With 4 bases clipped from V and 2 bases from J, the junction kept 18 bases outside the gene matches. The germline V gene has CDR1 WNHNN and CDR2 SYGVQD (reference sequence). CDR3 DNA sequence: TGCGCCAGCAGTGCGGTTTCCAAGGGGCTAGCGGGAGGGAAACCCTACGAGCAGTACTTC. Its protein is CASSAVSKGLAGGKPYEQYF.

In this sample, this clone turned up once. This sequence joins TRBV6-6 and TRBJ1-2; tentatively, D is TRBD1 (5 bases). The V gene lost 2 bases and the J gene lost 4 bases, with 14 bases spanning the gap. From germline, CDR1 is MNHNY and CDR2 SVGAGI (reference sequence). CDR3 length equals 15 residues. The CDR3 reads CASSYGAEYAYGYTF. DNA for the CDR3: TGTGCCAGCAGTTACGGGGCAGAGTACGCCTATGGCTACACCTTC.

V is TRBV5-4 and J is TRBJ2-7; TRBD1 matches at 12 bases. Trimming removed 4 bases from V and 5 bases from J; junction bases left unmatched: 10. From germline, CDR1 is SGHNT and CDR2 YYREEE (reference sequence). The CDR3 runs 16 residues. CDR3 amino acids: CASSLSAGTGGHEQYF. CDR3 sequence (DNA): TGTGCCAGCAGCCTGTCGGCCGGGACAGGGGGCCACGAGCAGTACTTC.

The table lists this clone with a count of one. This sequence joins TRBV24-1 and TRBJ2-1, with 10 nucleotides matching TRBD1. The CDR3 runs to 12 residues. V lost 9 bases to trimming and J lost 7 bases; unmatched junction nucleotides: 2. Germline V gene data show CDR1 as KGHDR and CDR2 as SFDVKD. As DNA, the CDR3 is TGTGCCACCGGGACAGGGGTTAATGAGCAGTTCTTC. As protein: CATGTGVNEQFF.

CDR3 DNA: TGTGCCAGCAGCTTAGGACTAGCGGGGGGGCTAGTCGATGAGCAGTTCTTC. As protein: CASSLGLAGGLVDEQFF. This sequence joins TRBV11-3 and TRBJ2-1; 14 bases map to TRBD2. The trim removed 1 base at V and 8 bases at J, leaving 7 bases unmatched. This CDR3 has 17 amino acids. Germline CDR1 SGHNT, CDR2 YENEEA.

The CDR3 bases are TGCAGTGCGCGAGAATACAATGAGCAGTTCTTC. This gives the protein CSAREYNEQFF. The genes are TRBV20-1 and TRBJ2-1; no clear D. The germline V and J ends were trimmed by 6 bases and 4 bases, with 7 bases remaining between them. The germline V gene encodes CDR1 DFQATT and CDR2 SNEGSKA (reference sequence). This CDR3 spans 11 amino acids.

The chain carries TRBV10-3 and TRBJ2-7; 7 bases map to TRBD2. Germline loops: CDR1 ENHRY, CDR2 SYGVKD. The CDR3 totals 14 residues. The J segment lost 2 bases and the V segment lost 10 bases, leaving 11 bases of the junction unmatched. CDR3 loop: CATRGRGLAYEQYF. The CDR3 nucleotides read TGTGCCACCCGAGGGAGGGGTCTGGCCTACGAGCAGTACTTC.

This clone is a singleton in its sample. This chain connects TRBV9 to TRBJ1-5; TRBD1 might be the D (5 bases). Trimming removed 4 bases at V and 2 bases at J, with 16 bases between. The length of the CDR3 is 16 residues. Germline CDR1 SGDLS, CDR2 YYNGEE. The CDR3 DNA reads TGTGCCAGCAGCCGTGGGGCAGGCTTGGGCAATCAGCCCCAGCATTTT. Translation: CASSRGAGLGNQPQHF.

The chain uses TRBV6-1 and TRBJ2-5; 8 bases agree with TRBD2. This CDR3 contains 16 residues. The ends lost 0 bases at V and 4 bases at J; junction bases unmatched: 7. Germline values: CDR1 MNHNS, CDR2 SASEGT. Written as DNA, the CDR3 is TGTGCCAGCAGTGAAGCCGCAGCGGGAGTTAGAGAGACCCAGTACTTC. This codes for CASSEAAAGVRETQYF.

The V and J genes are TRBV6-2 or TRBV6-3 and TRBJ2-1, with 10 bases fitting TRBD2. This CDR3 has 16 amino acids. CDR1 is MNHEY, CDR2 SVGEGT, per germline. J lost 3 bases, V lost 4 bases, and 6 bases had no gene match. Here the CDR3 reads CASSSPTSGDYNEQFF. The CDR3 nucleotides read TGTGCCAGCAGTTCCCCCACTAGCGGGGACTACAATGAGCAGTTCTTC.

The V call is TRBV5-6, the J call TRBJ1-6; D perhaps matches TRBD1 (6 bases). CDR3 size: 16 residues. Trimming took 0 bases from V and 8 from J, leaving 15 bases between them. Germline V gene sequence: CDR1 SGHDT, CDR2 YYEEEE. The CDR3 region is CASSLENRVSHSPLHF. The CDR3 DNA reads TGTGCCAGCAGCTTGGAGAACAGGGTTTCACATTCACCCCTCCACTTT.

V gene TRBV20-1 combines with J gene TRBJ2-5; a weak D match, TRBD2 (5 bases). Germline V gene lookup returns CDR1 DFQATT and CDR2 SNEGSKA (reference sequence). V lost 3 bases, J lost 1 base, and 12 bases lay in between. This CDR3 spans 14 amino acids. The CDR3 nucleotides read TGCAGTGCTAGTAGACTACCGCCCCAAGAGACCCAGTACTTC. Protein sequence: CSASRLPPQETQYF.

The rearrangement links TRBV4-1 to TRBJ1-2; tentative D call: TRBD1 (5 bases). CDR3 size: 15 residues. V was shortened by 0 bases and J by 8 bases, with 16 bases between the two germline ends. Germline-derived CDR1 and CDR2 are MGHRA and YSYEKL. CDR3 sequence reads: CASSQDRGRAGGYTF. For the CDR3, the DNA is TGCGCCAGCAGCCAAGATAGGGGCAGGGCTGGGGGCTACACCTTC.